This T cell receptor beta chain stems from a study of T cells expressing NK-cell markers. Study-wide background: Each TCR beta repertoire originated in sorted T cells that were CD3+CD56+NKG2C+, CD3+CD56+NKG2C- or CD3+CD56-NKG2C+. Just one sequenced donor of eight was HCMV-seronegative, while seven were seropositive.

As for this clonotype: Its cognate antigen is unknown.

Study-wide findings and caveats: The leading position in the CD3+CD56-NKG2C+ fraction of several donors also went to these clonotypes.

What made the TCR beta cDNA was 5'RACE template switching with UMIs. TCRdb reprocessed the 5' RACE reads and reports one entry per CDR3 protein, with no DNA. Recorded for this sample: roughly 160,000 distinct CDR3 sequences. CDR3 length equals 11 residues. Germline V gene data show CDR1 as LGHDT and CDR2 as YNNKEL (reference sequence). The sample was blood T cells: a sorted CD56 or NKG2C T cell subset, CD4+ or CD8+ T cells, or bulk PBMC T cells (not recorded which). V gene TRBV3-1 combines with J gene TRBJ2-7; TCRdb reports TRBD1, a call that lacks DNA to check it against. The origin of this receptor is a woman between 18 and 69 years old in good health. The CDR3 sequence: CASSLTGEQYF.